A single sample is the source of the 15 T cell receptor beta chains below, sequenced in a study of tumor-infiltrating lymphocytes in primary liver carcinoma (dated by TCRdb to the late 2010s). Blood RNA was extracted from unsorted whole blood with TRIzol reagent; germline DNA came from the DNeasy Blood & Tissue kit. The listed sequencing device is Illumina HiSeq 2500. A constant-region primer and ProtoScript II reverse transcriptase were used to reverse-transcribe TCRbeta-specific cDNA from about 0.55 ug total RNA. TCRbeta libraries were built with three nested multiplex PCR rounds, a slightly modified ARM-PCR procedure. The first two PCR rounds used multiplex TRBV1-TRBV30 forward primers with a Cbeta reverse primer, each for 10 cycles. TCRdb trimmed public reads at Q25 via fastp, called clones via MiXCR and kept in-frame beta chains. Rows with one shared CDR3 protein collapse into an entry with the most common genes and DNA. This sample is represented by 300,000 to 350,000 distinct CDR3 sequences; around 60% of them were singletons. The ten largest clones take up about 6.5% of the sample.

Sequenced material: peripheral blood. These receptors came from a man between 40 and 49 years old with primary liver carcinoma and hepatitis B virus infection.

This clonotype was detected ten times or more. The CDR3 bases are TGTGCCAGCAGTGAGTTAGCGGGAGGGTTCAATGAGCAGTTCTTC. This sequence encodes CASSELAGGFNEQFF. The chain joins TRBV6-1 to TRBJ2-1; 11 bases are a match to TRBD2. J gave up 6 bases and V 3 bases, and 4 bases lay outside the gene matches. The CDR3 is 15 residues long. The germline V gene has CDR1 MNHNS and CDR2 SASEGT.

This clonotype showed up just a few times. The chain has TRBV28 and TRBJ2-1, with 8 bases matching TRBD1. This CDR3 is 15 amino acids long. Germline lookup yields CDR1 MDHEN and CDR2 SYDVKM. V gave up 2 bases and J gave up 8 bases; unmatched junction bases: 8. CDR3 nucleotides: TGTGCCAGCAGTTTAAACGGACAGGGTATGGATGAGCAGTTCTTC. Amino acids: CASSLNGQGMDEQFF.

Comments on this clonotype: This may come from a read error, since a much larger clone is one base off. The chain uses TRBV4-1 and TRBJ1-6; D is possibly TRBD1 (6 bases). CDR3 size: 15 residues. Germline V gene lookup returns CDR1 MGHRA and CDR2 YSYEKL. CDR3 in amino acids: CASSQGGGHNSRLHF. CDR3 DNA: TGCGCCAGCAGCCAAGGAGGGGGTCATAATTCACGCCTCCACTTT.

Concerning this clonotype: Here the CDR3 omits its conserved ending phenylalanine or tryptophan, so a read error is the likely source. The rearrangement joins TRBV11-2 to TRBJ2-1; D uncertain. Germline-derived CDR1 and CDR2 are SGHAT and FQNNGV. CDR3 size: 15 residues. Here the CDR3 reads CARSLDGPSTSEQFY. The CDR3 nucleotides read TGTGCCAGAAGCTTAGATGGGCCCAGCACTTCTGAGCAGTTCTAC.

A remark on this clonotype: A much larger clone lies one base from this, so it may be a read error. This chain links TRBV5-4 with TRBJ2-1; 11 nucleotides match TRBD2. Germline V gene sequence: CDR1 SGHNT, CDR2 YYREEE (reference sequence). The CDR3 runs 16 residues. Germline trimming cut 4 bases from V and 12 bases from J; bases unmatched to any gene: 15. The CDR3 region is CASSQGTSGITGGQFF. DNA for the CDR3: TGTGCCAGCAGCCAGGGGACTAGCGGCATAACCGGTGGGCAGTTCTTC.

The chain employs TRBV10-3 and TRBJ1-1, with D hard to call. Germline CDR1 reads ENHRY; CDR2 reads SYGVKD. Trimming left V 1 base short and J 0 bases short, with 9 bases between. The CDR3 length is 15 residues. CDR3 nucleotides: TGTGCCATCAGTGAGTATCTTGAAGTGAACACTGAAGCTTTCTTT. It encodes CAISEYLEVNTEAFF.

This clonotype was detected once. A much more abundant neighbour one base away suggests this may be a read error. CDR3 amino acids: CASSLGQGAAGAFF. The CDR3 DNA follows: TGTGCCAGCAGCTTGGGACAGGGGGCCGCTGGAGCTTTCTTT. V is TRBV12-3 or TRBV12-4 and J is TRBJ1-1, with TRBD1 matching 12 bases. V shed 6 bases and J 10 bases; nucleotides not matched to a gene: 9. There are 14 residues in the CDR3.

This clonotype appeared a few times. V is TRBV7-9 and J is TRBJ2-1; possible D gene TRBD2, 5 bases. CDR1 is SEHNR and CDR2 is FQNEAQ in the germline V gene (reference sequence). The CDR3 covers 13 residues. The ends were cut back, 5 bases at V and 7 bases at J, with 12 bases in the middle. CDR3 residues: CASSPLTGNEQFF. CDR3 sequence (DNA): TGTGCCAGCAGCCCCCTTACGGGGAATGAGCAGTTCTTC.

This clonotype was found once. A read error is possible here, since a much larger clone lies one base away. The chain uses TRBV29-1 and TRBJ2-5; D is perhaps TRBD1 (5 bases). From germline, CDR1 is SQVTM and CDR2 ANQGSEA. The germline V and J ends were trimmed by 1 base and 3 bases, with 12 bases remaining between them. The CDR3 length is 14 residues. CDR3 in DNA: TGCAGCGTTGAAGGTCTTCGCAGGGAAGAGACCCAGTACTTC. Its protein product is CSVEGLRREETQYF.

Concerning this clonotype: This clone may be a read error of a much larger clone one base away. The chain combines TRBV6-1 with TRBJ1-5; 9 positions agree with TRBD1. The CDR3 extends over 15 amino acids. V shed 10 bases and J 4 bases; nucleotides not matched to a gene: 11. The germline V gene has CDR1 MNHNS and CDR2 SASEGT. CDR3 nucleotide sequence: TGTGCCAACAGGACACAGGGGGCTACAAATCAGCCCCAGCATTTT. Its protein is CANRTQGATNQPQHF.

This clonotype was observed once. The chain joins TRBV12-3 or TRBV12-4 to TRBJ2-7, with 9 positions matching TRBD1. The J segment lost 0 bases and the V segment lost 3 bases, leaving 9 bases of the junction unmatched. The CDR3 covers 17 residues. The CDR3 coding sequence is TGTGCCAGCAGTTTTCTGACAGGGGGGCTGAGCTCCTACGAGCAGTACTTC. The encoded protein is CASSFLTGGLSSYEQYF.

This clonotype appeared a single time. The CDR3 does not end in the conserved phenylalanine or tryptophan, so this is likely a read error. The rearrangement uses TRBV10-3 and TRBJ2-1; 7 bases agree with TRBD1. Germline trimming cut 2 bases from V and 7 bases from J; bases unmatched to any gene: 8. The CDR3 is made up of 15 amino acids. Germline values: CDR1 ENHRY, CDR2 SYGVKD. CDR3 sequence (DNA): TGTGCCATCAGTGAGCCGGGACAGTTCCCAAATGAGCAGTTCTTG. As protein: CAISEPGQFPNEQFL.

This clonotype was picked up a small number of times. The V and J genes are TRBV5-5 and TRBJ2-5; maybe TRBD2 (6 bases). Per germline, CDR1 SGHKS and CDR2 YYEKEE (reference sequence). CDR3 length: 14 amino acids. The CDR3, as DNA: TGTACTAGCAGCTTTCCCGGGATCCAAGAGACCCAGTACTTC. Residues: CTSSFPGIQETQYF.

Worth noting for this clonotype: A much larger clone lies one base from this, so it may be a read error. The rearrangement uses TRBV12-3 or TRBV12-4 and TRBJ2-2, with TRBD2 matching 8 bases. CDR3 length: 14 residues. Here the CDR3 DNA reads TGTGTCACGAGAGGGCGGGAGGAAGCCGGGGAGCTGTTTTTT. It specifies CVTRGREEAGELFF.

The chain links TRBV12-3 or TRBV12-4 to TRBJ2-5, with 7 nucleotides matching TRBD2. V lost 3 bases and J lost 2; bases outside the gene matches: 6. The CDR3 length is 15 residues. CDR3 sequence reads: CASSFLASGQETQYF. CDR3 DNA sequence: TGTGCCAGCAGTTTTTTGGCTAGCGGTCAAGAGACCCAGTACTTC.